Sequencing of this TCR beta chain was carried out in a study of molecular identifiers for immune sequencing clone quantification (dated by TCRdb to the late 2010s). Concerning the study at large: For a replicate experiment, RNA from roughly 20,000 or 100,000 naive CD8 T cells was divided into five aliquots, and four of the five aliquots were sequenced. This methods study used CD8 T cells to benchmark TCR RNA copy counting and molecular-identifier clustering-based TCR repertoire sequencing (MIDCIRS).

Libraries of naive CD8 T cells were generated from approximately 20,000 to 1,000,000 sorted cells, with 10%, 30% or 50% of the purified RNA used. Naive CD8 T cells were FACS-sorted as CD8+CD4-CCR7+CD45RA+ on a BD FACSAria II into RLT Plus buffer. Under 11 TCR copies' worth of Jurkat RNA were spiked into roughly 17,000-1,100,000 naive CD8 T cell samples to test detection sensitivity. CD8 T cells were enriched using RosetteSep CD8+ T Cell Enrichment Cocktail and Ficoll-Paque, and the enriched cells then underwent ACK red cell lysis. Results and caveats for the whole study, not just this receptor: Highly expanded clone sizes could be underestimated if identical TCR molecules share a barcode. A single cell's worth of spiked-in Jurkat TCR RNA was reported detectable even among 850,000 to 1,000,000 naive CD8 T cells. In CMV-specific effector cells, clones with more than 20 RNA copies accounted for over 97% of molecules, whereas in naive cells such clones accounted for under 1%. Modeling indicated about 3 TCR RNA copies recovered per cell, compared with roughly 10 by digital PCR, which implies a capture efficiency of around 30%. When barcode sub-clustering was omitted, TCR diversity was inflated by chimeric consensus sequences, with chimeras reaching as high as 47%. Spiked-in Jurkat TCR RNA (roughly 10 copies' worth), which is not part of the donor repertoire, was contained in the naive libraries.

The CDR3 runs 13 amino acids, cysteine and phenylalanine included. CDR3 DNA is the only sequence kept; it has 39 bases, read in frame from the first base. The germline ends are 10 bases apart after V is trimmed by 1 base and J by 4 bases. Reading the germline V gene gives CDR1 SQVTM and CDR2 ANQGSEA. There are many counts of this clonotype. No antigen is known for it. One base away there is no much larger clone; base qualities are not given. Preparation of the library involved PCR. Data came from an Illumina HiSeq 4000. Preparation of bulk TCR libraries followed a previously described approach, with the TCR primers listed in Table S5. Purification of total RNA was performed with the Qiagen AllPrep DNA/RNA kit. Before analysis, reads from multiple sequencing runs of one library were combined. The paper's processing steps were these. Reads were retained only if an exact TCR constant sequence was present, and the retained reads were trimmed to 150 nt and grouped according to their 12-nt molecular barcodes. Reads inside each barcode group were sub-clustered using a 15% Levenshtein threshold, and a quality-weighted consensus sequence was constructed for each RNA molecule. Non-functional sequences were filtered out, along with any lower-count sequence sitting one edit away from another sequence. On the basis of fitting two negative binomial distributions, barcode sub-clusters with fewer than 20% of the maximum read count were discarded. TCRdb's own reprocessing of the public reads used fastp at Q25 and MiXCR and kept productive beta chains. Every entry covers one CDR3 protein and lists the most common genes and DNA from its rows. For this entry, the V and J calls and clone size follow TCRdb and not the study's own pipeline. The sample includes about 640,000 distinct CDR3 sequences, with about 20% observed a single time. Roughly 0.83% of the sample is taken by the ten largest.

The origin of this receptor is a human donor in good health. Some libraries in this study had Jurkat cell RNA spiked in. Recombination connected TRBV29-1 to TRBJ1-2; the D gene is unclear. Sequenced material: naive CD8+ T cells from blood, with Jurkat cell RNA spiked in. The cell subset or site label, read with the paper, signifies: FACS-sorted CD8+CD4-CCR7+CD45RA+ naive T cells. The nucleotide sequence reads as follows: TGCAGCGTTGAAGTTGGGGATCCCTATGGCTACACCTTC. The translation is CSVEVGDPYGYTF.